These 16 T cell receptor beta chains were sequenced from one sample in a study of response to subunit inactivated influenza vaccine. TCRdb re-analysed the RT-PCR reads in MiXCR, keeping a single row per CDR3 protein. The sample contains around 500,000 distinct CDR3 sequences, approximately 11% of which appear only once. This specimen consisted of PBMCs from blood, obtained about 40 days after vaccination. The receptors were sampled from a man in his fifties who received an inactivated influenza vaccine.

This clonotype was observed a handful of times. The CDR3 nucleotides read TGTGCCACCAGCAGAGATGTGCGACTAGCGGGGGGGTCTTATACGCAGTATTTT. Protein sequence: CATSRDVRLAGGSYTQYF. This rearrangement joins TRBV15 to TRBJ2-3; TRBD2 aligns across 14 bases. With V trimmed by 0 bases and J by 7 bases, 9 bases remained unmatched. Germline V gene lookup returns CDR1 LNHNV and CDR2 YYDKDF (reference sequence). The CDR3 is 18 residues long.

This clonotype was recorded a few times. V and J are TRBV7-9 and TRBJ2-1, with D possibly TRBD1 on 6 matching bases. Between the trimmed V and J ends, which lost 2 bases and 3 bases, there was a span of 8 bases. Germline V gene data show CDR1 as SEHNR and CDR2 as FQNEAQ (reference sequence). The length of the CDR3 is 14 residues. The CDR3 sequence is CASSLQGRYNEQFF. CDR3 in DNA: TGTGCCAGCAGCTTACAGGGGCGCTACAATGAGCAGTTCTTC.

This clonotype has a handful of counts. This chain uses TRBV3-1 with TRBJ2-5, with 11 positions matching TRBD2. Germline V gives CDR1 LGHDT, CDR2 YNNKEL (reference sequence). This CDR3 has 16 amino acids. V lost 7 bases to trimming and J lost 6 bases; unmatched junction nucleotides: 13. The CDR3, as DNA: TGTGCCAGCACCGGTAGCGGGAGGGCCTCGGTTAAGACCCAGTACTTC. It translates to CASTGSGRASVKTQYF.

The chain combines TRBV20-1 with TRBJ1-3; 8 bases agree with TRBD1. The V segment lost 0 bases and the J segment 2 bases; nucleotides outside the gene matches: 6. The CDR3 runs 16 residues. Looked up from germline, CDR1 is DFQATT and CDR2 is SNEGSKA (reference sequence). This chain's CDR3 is CSARDSDRGTGNTIYF. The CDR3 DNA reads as TGCAGTGCTAGAGATAGCGACAGGGGAACTGGAAACACCATATATTTT.

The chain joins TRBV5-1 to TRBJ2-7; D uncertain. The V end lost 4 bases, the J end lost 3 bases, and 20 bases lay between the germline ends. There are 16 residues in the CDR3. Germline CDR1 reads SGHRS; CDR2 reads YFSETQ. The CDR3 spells CASSDPSLPWFYEQYF. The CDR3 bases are TGCGCCAGCAGCGACCCGAGCCTTCCTTGGTTCTACGAGCAGTACTTC.

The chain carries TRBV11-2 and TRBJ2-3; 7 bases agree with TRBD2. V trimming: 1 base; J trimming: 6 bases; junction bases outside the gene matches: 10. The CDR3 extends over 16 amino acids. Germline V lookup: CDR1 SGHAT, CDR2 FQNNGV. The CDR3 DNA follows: TGTGCCAGCAGCTTAGTTGGGGGAGGGGTCACGGATACGCAGTATTTT. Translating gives CASSLVGGGVTDTQYF.

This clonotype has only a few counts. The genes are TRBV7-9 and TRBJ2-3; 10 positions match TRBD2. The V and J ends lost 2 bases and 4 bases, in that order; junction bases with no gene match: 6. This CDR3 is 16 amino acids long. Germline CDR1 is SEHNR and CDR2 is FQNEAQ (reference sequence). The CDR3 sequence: CASSLSGGEMADTQYF. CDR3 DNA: TGTGCCAGCAGCTTAAGCGGGGGGGAGATGGCAGATACGCAGTATTTT.

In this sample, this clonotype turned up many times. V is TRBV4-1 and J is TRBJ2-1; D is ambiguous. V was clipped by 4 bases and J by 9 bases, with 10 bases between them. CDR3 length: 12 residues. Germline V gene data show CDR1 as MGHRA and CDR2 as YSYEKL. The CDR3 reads CASSLDRVEQFF. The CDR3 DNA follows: TGCGCCAGCAGCCTCGATAGGGTTGAGCAGTTCTTC.

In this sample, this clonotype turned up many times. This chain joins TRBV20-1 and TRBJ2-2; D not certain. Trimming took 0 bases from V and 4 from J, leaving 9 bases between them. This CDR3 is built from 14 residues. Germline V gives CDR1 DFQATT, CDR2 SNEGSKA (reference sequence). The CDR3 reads CSARDLRSTGELFF. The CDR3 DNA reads TGCAGTGCTAGAGACCTACGGAGCACCGGGGAGCTGTTTTTT.

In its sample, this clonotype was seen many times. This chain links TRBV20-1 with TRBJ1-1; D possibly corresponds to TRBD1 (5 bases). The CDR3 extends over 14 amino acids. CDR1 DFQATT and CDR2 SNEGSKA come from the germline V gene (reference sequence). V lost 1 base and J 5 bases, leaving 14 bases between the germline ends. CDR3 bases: TGCAGTGCTAGAGCCTCGGGGGGGAGGACTGAAGCTTTCTTT. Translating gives CSARASGGRTEAFF.

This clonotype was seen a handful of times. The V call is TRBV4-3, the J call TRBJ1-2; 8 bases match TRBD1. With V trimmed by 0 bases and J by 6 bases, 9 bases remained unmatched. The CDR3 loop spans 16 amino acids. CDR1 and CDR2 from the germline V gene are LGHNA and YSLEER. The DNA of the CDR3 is TGCGCCAGCAGCCAAGATTGGCGGGACAGGTCCCATGGCTACACCTTC. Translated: CASSQDWRDRSHGYTF.

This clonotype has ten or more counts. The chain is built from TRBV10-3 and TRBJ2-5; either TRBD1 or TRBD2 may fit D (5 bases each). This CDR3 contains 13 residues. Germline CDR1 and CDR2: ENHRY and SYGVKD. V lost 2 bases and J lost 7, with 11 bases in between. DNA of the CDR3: TGTGCCATCAGTGAGGGGACCCTTGGGACCCAGTACTTC. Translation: CAISEGTLGTQYF.

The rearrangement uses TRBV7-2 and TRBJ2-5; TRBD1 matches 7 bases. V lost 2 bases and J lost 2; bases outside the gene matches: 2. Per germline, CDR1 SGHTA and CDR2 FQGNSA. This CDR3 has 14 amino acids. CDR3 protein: CASSLWGQQETQYF. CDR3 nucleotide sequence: TGTGCCAGCAGCTTATGGGGACAGCAAGAGACCCAGTACTTC.

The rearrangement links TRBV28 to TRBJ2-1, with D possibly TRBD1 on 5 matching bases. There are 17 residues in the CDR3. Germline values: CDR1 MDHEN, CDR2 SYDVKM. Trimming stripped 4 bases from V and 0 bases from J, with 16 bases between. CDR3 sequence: CASSSRWGQASYNEQFF. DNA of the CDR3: TGTGCCAGCAGTTCCCGATGGGGCCAGGCCTCCTACAATGAGCAGTTCTTC.

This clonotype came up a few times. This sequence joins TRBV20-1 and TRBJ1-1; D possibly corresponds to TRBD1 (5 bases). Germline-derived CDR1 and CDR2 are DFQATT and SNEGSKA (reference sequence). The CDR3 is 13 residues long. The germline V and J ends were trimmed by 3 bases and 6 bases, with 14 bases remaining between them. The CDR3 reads CSASLGELAEAFF. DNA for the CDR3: TGCAGTGCTAGTTTGGGGGAATTGGCTGAAGCTTTCTTT.

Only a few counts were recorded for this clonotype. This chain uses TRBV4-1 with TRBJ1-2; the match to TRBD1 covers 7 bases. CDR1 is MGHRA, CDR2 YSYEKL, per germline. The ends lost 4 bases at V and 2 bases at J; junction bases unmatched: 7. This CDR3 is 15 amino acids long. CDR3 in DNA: TGCGCCAGCAGCCCGGGACAGATCGGGAACTATGGCTACACCTTC. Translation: CASSPGQIGNYGYTF.